Below, one T cell receptor (beta chain) is given with its context. CDR1 and CDR2 (germline): MDHEN, SYDVKM. This CDR3 comprises 13 residues. Trimming removed 9 bases from V and 4 bases from J; junction bases left unmatched: 6. The data stem from a study of blood T cell repertoires in COVID-19. The overall study: Some COVID-19 samples were acute and others convalescent; all came from the United States, Italy and Spain. The cDNA or gDNA used as material had been derived from T cells, B-cell-depleted T cells, or PBMCs.

Patients of the Seattle cohort, enrolled during active infection, were followed longitudinally. Original handling: Estimates of nucleated cell counts were drawn from the amplification of reference gene primers. Here immunoSEQ multiplex PCR was the method, and the copy in TCRdb shows in-frame clones only, minus some. For V, J and clone size, that table is used; D and trimming come from the DNA. This sample has some 360,000 clones, with around 90% found just once. The origin of this receptor is an older woman with COVID-19, enrolled during active disease. The V call is TRBV28, the J call TRBJ1-2, with 9 bases matching TRBD1. Source material: peripheral blood. CDR3 in amino acids: CASIQGAGYGYTF. The CDR3 region has the DNA TGTGCCAGTATACAGGGGGCTGGCTATGGCTACACCTTC.